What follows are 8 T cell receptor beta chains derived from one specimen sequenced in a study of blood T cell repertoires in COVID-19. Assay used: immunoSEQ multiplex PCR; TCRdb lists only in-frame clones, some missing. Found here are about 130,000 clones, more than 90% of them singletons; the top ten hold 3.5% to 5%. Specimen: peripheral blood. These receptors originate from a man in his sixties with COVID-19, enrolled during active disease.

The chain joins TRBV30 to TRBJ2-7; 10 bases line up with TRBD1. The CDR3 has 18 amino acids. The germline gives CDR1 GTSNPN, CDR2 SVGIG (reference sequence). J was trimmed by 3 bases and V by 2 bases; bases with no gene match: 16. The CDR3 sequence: CAWSPLGQGRVKVYEQYF. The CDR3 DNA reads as TGTGCCTGGAGTCCCCTGGGACAGGGGAGAGTTAAAGTCTACGAGCAGTACTTC.

The CDR3 loop is CASRLGLAGAGEQYF. The CDR3 DNA is TGTGCCAGCAGACTAGGACTAGCGGGAGCAGGAGAGCAGTACTTC. J is TRBJ2-7 and V is TRBV28, with 13 bases matching TRBD2. In germline, CDR1 is MDHEN, CDR2 SYDVKM. The CDR3 contains 15 residues. V was pared by 6 bases and J by 7 bases, with 9 bases of the junction left unmatched.

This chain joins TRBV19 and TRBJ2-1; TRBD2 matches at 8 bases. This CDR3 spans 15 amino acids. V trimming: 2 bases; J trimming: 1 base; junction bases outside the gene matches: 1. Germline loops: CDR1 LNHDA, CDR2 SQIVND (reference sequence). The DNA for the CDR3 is TGTGCCAGTAGTATACGGGAGGGTTCCTACAATGAGCAGTTCTTC. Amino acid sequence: CASSIREGSYNEQFF. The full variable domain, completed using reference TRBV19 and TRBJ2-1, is DGGITQSPKYLFRKEGQNVTLSCEQNLNHDAMYWYRQDPGQGLRLIYYSQIVNDFQKGDIAEGYSVSREKKESFPLTVTSAQKNPTAFYLCASSIREGSYNEQFFGPGTRLTVL.

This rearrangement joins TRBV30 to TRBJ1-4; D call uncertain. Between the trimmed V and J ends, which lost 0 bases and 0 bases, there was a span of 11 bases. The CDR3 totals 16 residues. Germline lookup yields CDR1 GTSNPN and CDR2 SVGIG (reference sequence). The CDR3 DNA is TGTGCCTGGAGTGTATGGGGAGGTCCAACTAATGAAAAACTGTTTTTT. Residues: CAWSVWGGPTNEKLFF.

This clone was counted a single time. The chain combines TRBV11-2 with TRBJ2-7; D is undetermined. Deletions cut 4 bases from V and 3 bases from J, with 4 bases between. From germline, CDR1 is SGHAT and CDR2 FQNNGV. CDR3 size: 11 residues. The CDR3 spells CASSSVYEQYF. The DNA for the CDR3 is TGTGCCAGCAGCTCGGTCTACGAGCAGTACTTC.

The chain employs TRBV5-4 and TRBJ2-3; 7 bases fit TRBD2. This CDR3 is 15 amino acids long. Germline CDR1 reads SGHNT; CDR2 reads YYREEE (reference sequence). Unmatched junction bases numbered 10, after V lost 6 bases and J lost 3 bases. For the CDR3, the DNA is TGTGCCAGCACCCCTGTGGGCGGGAGAACAGATACGCAGTATTTT. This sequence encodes CASTPVGGRTDTQYF.

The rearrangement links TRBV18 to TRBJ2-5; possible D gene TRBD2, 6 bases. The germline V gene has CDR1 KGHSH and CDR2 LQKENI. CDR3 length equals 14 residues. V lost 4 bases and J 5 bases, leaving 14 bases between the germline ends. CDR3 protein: CASSRGTAGETQYF. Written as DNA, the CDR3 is TGTGCCAGCTCACGCGGGACGGCCGGGGAGACCCAGTACTTC.

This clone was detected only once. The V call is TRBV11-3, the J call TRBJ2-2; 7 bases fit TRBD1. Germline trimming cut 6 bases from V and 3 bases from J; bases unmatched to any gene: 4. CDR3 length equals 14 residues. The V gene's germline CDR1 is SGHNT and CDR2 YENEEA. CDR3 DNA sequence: TGTGCCAGCAGTTTGGGACAGCACACCGGGGAGCTGTTTTTT. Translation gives CASSLGQHTGELFF. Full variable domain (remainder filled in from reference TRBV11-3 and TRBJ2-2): EAGVVQSPRYKIIEKKQPVAFWCNPISGHNTLYWYLQNLGQGPELLIRYENEEAVDDSQLPKDRFSAERLKGVDSTLKIQPAELGDSAVYLCASSLGQHTGELFFGEGSRLTVL.